These T cell receptor beta chains were read from a single sample in a study of OX40 agonist ivuxolimab in advanced cancers. Sequenced by immunoSEQ multiplex PCR; TCRdb stores in-frame clones only, minus some. Of 45,000 to 50,000 clones listed, approximately 90% were seen once; the top ten hold about 48%. Sample: CD4+ or CD8+ T cells sorted from blood, taken in a trial of the OX40 agonist ivuxolimab. Every receptor here comes from an adult with an advanced solid tumor such as melanoma, head and neck, liver or kidney cancer. The CDR3 runs from the conserved cysteine through the conserved F or W. The D gene is left open where the match is weak. A clone size is listed for some rows: how often the clone was seen (once, few, many), or a class if it is expanded.

CDR3nt | CDR3aa | abundance | j_gene | d_gene | v_gene
TGTGCCAGCAGCCATGGGGGACAGTGGGAGCCGGGGACCCAGTACTTC | CASSHGGQWEPGTQYF | NA | TRBJ2-5 | TRBD1 | TRBV14
TGCGCCAGCAGTTATGCAGTCGGCGGTTATTACGAGCAGTACTTC | CASSYAVGGYYEQYF | NA | TRBJ2-7 | NA | TRBV4-3
TGTGCCAGCAGTCCCACCCCCGGACAAGGTCTACAGCCCCAGCATTTT | CASSPTPGQGLQPQHF | NA | TRBJ1-5 | NA | TRBV27
TGTGCCAGCAGCTCGGCGGGGGTGGCTTACGAGCAGTACTTC | CASSSAGVAYEQYF | NA | TRBJ2-7 | TRBD2 | TRBV7-9
TGTGCCAGCAGCTTAGCAGTCTCCTACGAGCAGTACTTC | CASSLAVSYEQYF | NA | TRBJ2-7 | NA | TRBV7-9
TGCGCCAGCAGCCGAGAACTAGCGGGGGCCACCGGGGAGCTGTTTTTT | CASSRELAGATGELFF | NA | TRBJ2-2 | TRBD2 | TRBV4-3
TGTGCCAGCAGTGGGGGCGGAGGGTCCACAGATACGCAGTATTTT | CASSGGGGSTDTQYF | few | TRBJ2-3 | NA | TRBV2
TGTGCCAGTAGTATCACAGGGTCTGGTGGCTACACCTTC | CASSITGSGGYTF | NA | TRBJ1-2 | NA | TRBV19
TGTGCCAGCAGCTTGGATTCGGTGGCCCGGAACACTGAAGCTTTCTTT | CASSLDSVARNTEAFF | NA | TRBJ1-1 | NA | TRBV5-5
TGCGCCAGCGGGCTCCGACCGGGGGGCGACATTCAGTACTTC | CASGLRPGGDIQYF | NA | TRBJ2-4 | NA | TRBV5-1
TGTGCCAGCAGTGGGGCGGGAGGGCGGTACGAGCAGTACTTC | CASSGAGGRYEQYF | NA | TRBJ2-7 | TRBD2 | TRBV6-1
TGTGCCAGCAGGCCCGGATGGGCCGACAATCAGCCCCAGCATTTT | CASRPGWADNQPQHF | NA | TRBJ1-5 | NA | TRBV27
TGTGCCAGCAGCTCCCGGGACAACCTTAAGGGCGGCTACACCTTC | CASSSRDNLKGGYTF | NA | TRBJ1-2 | NA | TRBV5-7
TGTGCCAGCAGCTTACATGGTTCCGGAGATACGCAGTATTTT | CASSLHGSGDTQYF | NA | TRBJ2-3 | NA | TRBV7-2
TGTGCCAGCAGCTTAAGCGGGGGCTCTGGAAACACCATATATTTT | CASSLSGGSGNTIYF | NA | TRBJ1-3 | NA | TRBV7-3
TGCGCCAGCAGCGCGCAAACAGGGGGCGTAGGGGAGCAGTACTTC | CASSAQTGGVGEQYF | NA | TRBJ2-7 | TRBD1 | TRBV5-1
TGTGCCAGCAGCCACGGCGCCGGACTAGCGGGGGAAGGGGGCGCAGATACGCAGTATTTT | CASSHGAGLAGEGGADTQYF | NA | TRBJ2-3 | TRBD2 | TRBV4-2
TGCGCCAGCAGCAGAGTGGGACAGAACCACAATGAGCAGTTCTTC | CASSRVGQNHNEQFF | NA | TRBJ2-1 | TRBD1 | TRBV5-1
TGTGCCAGCAGATACGGAGGGGAGCAGTACTTC | CASRYGGEQYF | NA | TRBJ2-7 | NA | TRBV5-5
TGCAGCGTTGAAGATGGCAGATACAATGAGCAGTTCTTC | CSVEDGRYNEQFF | NA | TRBJ2-1 | NA | TRBV29-1
TGCGCCAGCAGCCAAGATACGGACACTGAAGCTTTCTTT | CASSQDTDTEAFF | NA | TRBJ1-1 | NA | TRBV4-1
TGTGCCAGCAGTGACACGTTGGGCTACACCTTC | CASSDTLGYTF | NA | TRBJ1-2 | NA | TRBV6-5
TGTGCCAGCAGCCCGACTAGCGGGAACAGGTACACCGGGGAGCTGTTTTTT | CASSPTSGNRYTGELFF | NA | TRBJ2-2 | TRBD2 | TRBV9
TGTGCCAGCAGCGCCCCGGGACAGGGTACAGATACGCAGTATTTT | CASSAPGQGTDTQYF | once | TRBJ2-3 | TRBD1 | TRBV7-9
TGTGCCAGCTCACCCTTTGAAACAGGGACCACCGGGGAGCTGTTTTTT | CASSPFETGTTGELFF | NA | TRBJ2-2 | NA | TRBV18
TGTGCCATCACCACCGCGGGAGCCGTCGAGCAGTACTTC | CAITTAGAVEQYF | NA | TRBJ2-7 | TRBD2 | TRBV10-3
TGTGCCAGCAGCGTTCTGTCCGGGACTAGCGGGGGTTACAATGAGCAGTTCTTC | CASSVLSGTSGGYNEQFF | NA | TRBJ2-1 | TRBD2 | TRBV9
TGTGCCAGCACCCTTAGCGGTTCGAGCTCCTACAATGAGCAGTTCTTC | CASTLSGSSSYNEQFF | NA | TRBJ2-1 | NA | TRBV7-2
TGTGCCAGCAGCTTAAATAGCGGGGCTGAAGCTTTCTTT | CASSLNSGAEAFF | once | TRBJ1-1 | NA | TRBV7-3
TGTGCCAGCAGCTTATCTGGAGGAAGCACAGATACGCAGTATTTT | CASSLSGGSTDTQYF | NA | TRBJ2-3 | NA | TRBV7-9
TGCGCCAGCAGCAGACTACCCCAAGAGACCCAGTACTTC | CASSRLPQETQYF | NA | TRBJ2-5 | NA | TRBV4-1
TGTGCCAGCAGCCCAGCAGGTGTAGGGACAGGGGCCTCACCCCTCCACTTT | CASSPAGVGTGASPLHF | NA | TRBJ1-6 | TRBD1 | TRBV4-2
TGTGCCAGCAGCTTAAGCGAAGGGATCACTGAAGCTTTCTTT | CASSLSEGITEAFF | NA | TRBJ1-1 | NA | TRBV7-2
TGTGCCAGCAGTTACTCTGTTCAGGGCGGCACTGAAGCTTTCTTT | CASSYSVQGGTEAFF | NA | TRBJ1-1 | NA | TRBV6-6
TGTGCCAGCCGGAGCACAGATACGCAGTATTTT | CASRSTDTQYF | NA | TRBJ2-3 | NA | TRBV7-9
TGTGCCAGCAGTGGAGACAAGCAGCCCCAGCATTTT | CASSGDKQPQHF | few | TRBJ1-5 | NA | TRBV6-5
TGTGCCAGCAGCCCTAAGACTAGCGGGAGCTCGAGAAACACCGGGGAGCTGTTTTTT | CASSPKTSGSSRNTGELFF | NA | TRBJ2-2 | TRBD2 | TRBV7-3
TGTGCCATCACCCGGAGCAGCGGGAGTTCAGATACGCAGTATTTT | CAITRSSGSSDTQYF | NA | TRBJ2-3 | TRBD2 | TRBV10-3
TGTGCCAGCGGTCAAATAGGGAGAACCTACGAGCAGTACTTC | CASGQIGRTYEQYF | NA | TRBJ2-7 | NA | TRBV28
TGTGCCAGCTCACCAATGGAACCAAAATTGACCTACGAGCAGTACTTC | CASSPMEPKLTYEQYF | once | TRBJ2-7 | NA | TRBV18
TGTGCCAGCAGTACAGGGGGCAGGAATTCACCCCTCCACTTT | CASSTGGRNSPLHF | NA | TRBJ1-6 | TRBD1 | TRBV6-5
TGTGCCAGCAGTTCAACGGACTCACAATTTCGGGAAAAACTGTTTTTT | CASSSTDSQFREKLFF | NA | TRBJ1-4 | NA | TRBV28
TGCGCCAGCAGCTCAGGGTATGGCTACACCTTC | CASSSGYGYTF | NA | TRBJ1-2 | NA | TRBV5-1
TGCAGCGCTCTGACAGTAAACACTGAAGCTTTCTTT | CSALTVNTEAFF | NA | TRBJ1-1 | NA | TRBV29-1